The 27 T cell receptor beta chains presented below share a single source sample, sequenced in a study of blood T cell repertoires in COVID-19. The data were produced by immunoSEQ multiplex PCR, yet TCRdb's version contains in-frame clones alone and is incomplete. The sample includes about 170,000 clones, around three quarters of them seen just once. The specimen sequenced was PBMCs or T cells enriched from blood (not recorded which). The receptors stem from a woman in her 70s in a cohort exposed to, infected with or recovered from COVID-19 (not recorded which).

The chain has TRBV2 and TRBJ1-2; D is perhaps TRBD1 (6 bases). V was cut by 6 bases and J by 0 bases, with 14 bases left in between. In germline, CDR1 is SNHLY, CDR2 FYNNEI. The CDR3 length is 15 residues. CDR3 region: CASRDSGAANYGYTF. The CDR3 DNA sequence: TGTGCCAGCAGGGACTCAGGGGCCGCTAACTATGGCTACACCTTC.

The CDR3 nucleotides read TGTGCCAGCAGCTTAGCGCTAGATCAGCCCCAGCATTTT. Translation gives CASSLALDQPQHF. The chain couples TRBV7-9 to TRBJ1-5; D is unclear. V was shortened by 0 bases and J by 5 bases, with 5 bases between the two germline ends. The germline gives CDR1 SEHNR, CDR2 FQNEAQ (reference sequence). The length of the CDR3 is 13 residues. The full variable domain, its missing parts supplied by reference TRBV7-9 and TRBJ1-5, is DTGVSQNPRHKITKRGQNVTFRCDPISEHNRLYWYRQTLGQGPEFLTYFQNEAQLEKSRLLSDRFSAERPKGSFSTLEIQRTEQGDSAMYLCASSLALDQPQHFGDGTRLSIL.

The V gene is TRBV28, the J gene TRBJ1-1, with TRBD1 matching over 8 bases. V trimming: 6 bases; J trimming: 7 bases; junction bases outside the gene matches: 16. Germline CDR1 and CDR2: MDHEN and SYDVKM. The CDR3 totals 16 residues. CDR3 sequence: CASSPFKADRDFEAFF. The CDR3 DNA follows: TGTGCCAGCAGCCCCTTTAAGGCGGACAGGGATTTTGAAGCTTTCTTT.

The V and J genes are TRBV10-3 and TRBJ2-1; D possibly corresponds to TRBD2 (6 bases). Trimming shortened V by 6 bases and J by 2 bases, and 11 bases separated the two germline ends. Germline V lookup: CDR1 ENHRY, CDR2 SYGVKD. The CDR3 loop spans 14 amino acids. DNA of the CDR3: TGTGCCATCAGCCCCACTAGCACCTACAATGAGCAGTTCTTC. It codes for CAISPTSTYNEQFF.

This chain uses TRBV5-1 with TRBJ2-7; TRBD1 agrees at 8 bases. With 3 bases clipped from V and 7 bases from J, the junction kept 6 bases outside the gene matches. This CDR3 is built from 13 residues. The germline gives CDR1 SGHRS, CDR2 YFSETQ. The CDR3 protein is CASSSRTGNEQYF. CDR3 nucleotides: TGCGCCAGCAGCTCCCGGACAGGGAATGAGCAGTACTTC. The variable domain in full, with the rest retrieved from reference TRBV5-1 and TRBJ2-7, is KAGVTQTPRYLIKTRGQQVTLSCSPISGHRSVSWYQQTPGQGLQFLFEYFSETQRNKGNFPGRFSGRQFSNSRSEMNVSTLELGDSALYLCASSSRTGNEQYFGPGTRLTVT.

The CDR3 loop is CSVRTAIMNTEAFF. CDR3 DNA sequence: TGCAGCGTTCGGACAGCGATAATGAACACTGAAGCTTTCTTT. The J gene is TRBJ1-1, the V gene TRBV29-1; TRBD1 is a possible D gene (6 bases). Germline V gene lookup returns CDR1 SQVTM and CDR2 ANQGSEA. The CDR3 totals 14 residues. The V end lost 5 bases, the J end lost 0 bases, and 13 bases lay between the germline ends.

The chain uses TRBV7-2 and TRBJ2-5; possible D gene TRBD1, 6 bases. CDR3 size: 15 residues. Between the trimmed V and J ends, which lost 1 base and 2 bases, there was a span of 11 bases. Per germline, CDR1 SGHTA and CDR2 FQGNSA. CDR3 loop: CASSLVRTEQETQYF. CDR3 DNA: TGTGCCAGCAGCTTAGTTCGGACAGAACAAGAGACCCAGTACTTC.

This clone was seen repeatedly, ten times or more. The chain carries TRBV4-1 and TRBJ2-7; D remains unclear. Between the trimmed V and J ends, which lost 4 bases and 2 bases, there was a span of 15 bases. The CDR3 has 15 amino acids. Germline V gene lookup returns CDR1 MGHRA and CDR2 YSYEKL. CDR3 sequence: CASSPSILTPYEQYF. DNA for the CDR3: TGCGCCAGCAGCCCAAGTATACTAACGCCCTACGAGCAGTACTTC.

This clone showed up just a few times. The chain combines TRBV11-3 with TRBJ2-7, with D perhaps TRBD2 (5 bases). The CDR3 spans 12 residues. V gave up 5 bases and J gave up 6 bases, with 11 bases separating them. CDR1 is SGHNT, CDR2 YENEEA, per germline. CDR3 nucleotides: TGTGCCAGCAGCCAGAGAGGGAGCGAGCAGTACTTC. This encodes CASSQRGSEQYF. The full variable domain, in which reference TRBV11-3 and TRBJ2-7 provide the parts outside the CDR3, is EAGVVQSPRYKIIEKKQPVAFWCNPISGHNTLYWYLQNLGQGPELLIRYENEEAVDDSQLPKDRFSAERLKGVDSTLKIQPAELGDSAVYLCASSQRGSEQYFGPGTRLTVT.

A note on this clone: The junction and the germline gene differ at one end; a read error may be behind it. CDR3 residues: CASSLTSGDYNEQFF. The CDR3 DNA is TGTGCCAGCAGCCTAACTAGCGGAGATTACAATGAGCAGTTCTTC. The chain is built from TRBV7-3 and TRBJ2-1, with TRBD2 identical over 8 bases. The germline V gene has CDR1 SGHTA and CDR2 FQGTGA. CDR3 size: 15 residues.

This clone was counted a few times. The chain has TRBV5-1 and TRBJ2-1; TRBD1 agrees at 8 bases. CDR3 length equals 13 residues. The germline CDR1 and CDR2 sequences are SGHRS and YFSETQ. J was trimmed by 7 bases and V by 3 bases; bases with no gene match: 3. The CDR3, as DNA: TGCGCCAGCAGCTCCACAGGGGGTAATGAGCAGTTCTTC. Protein sequence: CASSSTGGNEQFF.

V usage is TRBV7-9 and J usage is TRBJ2-5; 7 bases are a match to TRBD2. Germline V gives CDR1 SEHNR, CDR2 FQNEAQ (reference sequence). The CDR3 runs to 16 residues. V dropped 2 bases and J dropped 1; count of bases not matched to a gene: 7. CDR3 sequence: CASSLWPSGAQETQYF. DNA of the CDR3: TGTGCCAGCAGCTTATGGCCTAGCGGAGCCCAAGAGACCCAGTACTTC.

This chain connects TRBV4-1 to TRBJ1-6; the D is unclear. This CDR3 contains 16 residues. Germline loops: CDR1 MGHRA, CDR2 YSYEKL. V was pared by 1 base and J by 3 bases, with 10 bases between. CDR3 in DNA: TGCGCCAGCAGCCAAGTGGCAGGCGACTATAATTCACCCCTCCACTTT. It codes for CASSQVAGDYNSPLHF.

The rearrangement uses TRBV19 and TRBJ2-5; 7 nucleotides align to TRBD1. Germline loops: CDR1 LNHDA, CDR2 SQIVND (reference sequence). The CDR3 totals 14 residues. Unmatched junction bases numbered 6, after V lost 3 bases and J lost 5 bases. CDR3 sequence reads: CASSIKTGSETQYF. CDR3 nucleotides: TGTGCCAGTAGTATCAAGACAGGGAGTGAGACCCAGTACTTC.

CDR3 amino acids: CASSPTGGIDTQYF. CDR3 DNA sequence: TGTGCCAGCTCACCGACCGGGGGAATAGATACGCAGTATTTT. The chain is built from TRBV18 and TRBJ2-3; D might be TRBD2 (6 bases). Germline CDR1 reads KGHSH; CDR2 reads LQKENI. V lost 3 bases to trimming and J lost 5 bases, with 12 bases between them. This CDR3 contains 14 residues.

The genes are TRBV2 and TRBJ1-2; no firm D call. Deletions cut 2 bases from V and 4 bases from J, with 5 bases between. There are 12 residues in the CDR3. CDR1 is SNHLY, CDR2 FYNNEI, per germline. CDR3 region: CASSESGYGYTF. The CDR3 bases are TGTGCCAGCAGTGAAAGCGGCTATGGCTACACCTTC. Based on the CDR3 plus reference TRBV2 and TRBJ1-2, the full variable domain is EPEVTQTPSHQVTQMGQEVILRCVPISNHLYFYWYRQILGQKVEFLVSFYNNEISEKSEIFDDQFSVERPDGSNFTLKIRSTKLEDSAMYFCASSESGYGYTFGSGTRLTVV.

DNA for the CDR3: TGTGCCAGCAGCGGACAGGGCATAGCCCAGCATTTT. Translating it yields CASSGQGIAQHF. The chain has TRBV2 and TRBJ1-5; 8 bases match TRBD1. Germline CDR1 is SNHLY and CDR2 is FYNNEI. This CDR3 is built from 12 residues. Trimming took 6 bases from V and 11 from J; bases not matched to a gene: 6. The whole variable domain, remainder taken from reference TRBV2 and TRBJ1-5, is EPEVTQTPSHQVTQMGQEVILRCVPISNHLYFYWYRQILGQKVEFLVSFYNNEISEKSEIFDDQFSVERPDGSNFTLKIRSTKLEDSAMYFCASSGQGIAQHFGDGTRLSIL.

CDR3 region: CSGGQGNEKLFF. The DNA for the CDR3 is TGCAGCGGGGGACAGGGGAATGAAAAACTGTTTTTT. The V gene is TRBV29-1, the J gene TRBJ1-4, with 10 nucleotides matching TRBD1. Germline CDR1 SQVTM, CDR2 ANQGSEA. V trimming: 7 bases; J trimming: 5 bases; junction bases outside the gene matches: 1. The CDR3 extends over 12 amino acids.

The chain couples TRBV28 to TRBJ2-2; maybe TRBD1 (6 bases). This CDR3 contains 14 residues. Germline lookup yields CDR1 MDHEN and CDR2 SYDVKM. Deletions cut 1 base from V and 6 bases from J, with 9 bases between. Here the CDR3 DNA reads TGTGCCAGCAGTTTATATCCAGGGGCCGGGGAGCTGTTTTTT. Encoded protein: CASSLYPGAGELFF. Variable domain in full (rest from reference TRBV28 and TRBJ2-2): DVKVTQSSRYLVKRTGEKVFLECVQDMDHENMFWYRQDPGLGLRLIYFSYDVKMKEKGDIPEGYSVSREKKERFSLILESASTNQTSMYLCASSLYPGAGELFFGEGSRLTVL.

The chain uses TRBV10-3 and TRBJ1-5; D gene unclear. The V end lost 4 bases, the J end lost 3 bases, and 7 bases lay between the germline ends. Germline V gene sequence: CDR1 ENHRY, CDR2 SYGVKD. The CDR3 length is 13 residues. The CDR3: CAISGTPNQPQHF. CDR3 DNA: TGTGCCATCAGTGGGACTCCCAATCAGCCCCAGCATTTT.

The sample holds a few counts of this clone. The chain uses TRBV28 and TRBJ1-3; 9 bases fit TRBD1. Germline V gene lookup returns CDR1 MDHEN and CDR2 SYDVKM. The CDR3 contains 16 residues. Germline trimming cut 4 bases from V and 0 bases from J; bases unmatched to any gene: 4. CDR3 sequence (DNA): TGTGCCAGCAGTTCCGGGACAGGGACCTCTGGAAACACCATATATTTT. Its protein product is CASSSGTGTSGNTIYF.

The chain has TRBV7-2 and TRBJ2-7; possible D gene TRBD2, 6 bases. This CDR3 comprises 14 residues. V lost 1 base, J lost 3 bases, and 10 bases lay in between. Per the germline V gene, CDR1 is SGHTA and CDR2 is FQGNSA. CDR3 sequence: CASSLGISGYEQYF. CDR3 bases: TGTGCCAGCAGCTTAGGAATTAGCGGCTACGAGCAGTACTTC.

This clone came up once. The chain employs TRBV7-8 and TRBJ1-1; TRBD1 aligns across 7 bases. With 5 bases clipped from V and 3 bases from J, the junction kept 3 bases outside the gene matches. Germline CDR1 is SGHVS and CDR2 is FQNEAQ. There are 13 residues in the CDR3. The CDR3 is CASSVGQHTEAFF. The CDR3 bases are TGTGCCAGCAGCGTGGGACAGCACACTGAAGCTTTCTTT.

J is TRBJ2-6 and V is TRBV15, with 8 bases lining up with TRBD1. There are 17 residues in the CDR3. CDR1 is LNHNV and CDR2 is YYDKDF in the germline V gene (reference sequence). The V and J ends lost 4 bases and 3 bases, in that order; junction bases with no gene match: 8. CDR3 sequence reads: CATSTGQGGFGANVLTF. Written as DNA, the CDR3 is TGTGCCACCAGCACAGGACAGGGTGGATTTGGGGCCAACGTCCTGACTTTC. Filled out from reference TRBV15 and TRBJ2-6, the complete variable domain reads DAMVIQNPRYQVTQFGKPVTLSCSQTLNHNVMYWYQQKSSQAPKLLFHYYDKDFNNEADTPDNFQSRRPNTSFCFLDIRSPGLGDTAMYLCATSTGQGGFGANVLTFGAGSRLTVL.

This chain links TRBV6-5 with TRBJ2-7, with 8 bases aligning to TRBD2. Germline V gene data show CDR1 as MNHEY and CDR2 as SVGAGI. The CDR3 loop spans 14 amino acids. The junction had 4 bases not matched to a gene; V was cut back by 6 bases and J by 0 bases. Written as DNA, the CDR3 is TGTGCCAGCAGGACTAGCGCATCCTCCTACGAGCAGTACTTC. Amino acid sequence: CASRTSASSYEQYF.

This clone was seen once. The chain is built from TRBV18 and TRBJ1-1, with D hard to call. The V end was cut by 6 bases, the J end by 0 bases, with 23 bases between. This CDR3 is 18 amino acids long. Per the germline V gene, CDR1 is KGHSH and CDR2 is LQKENI. The CDR3 reads CASSILEDIMAMNTEAFF. Here the CDR3 DNA reads TGTGCCAGCTCTATACTAGAAGACATCATGGCCATGAACACTGAAGCTTTCTTT.

The rearrangement uses TRBV27 and TRBJ2-7; 10 positions match TRBD1. Germline-derived CDR1 and CDR2 are MNHEY and SMNVEV (reference sequence). V was clipped by 0 bases and J by 5 bases; unmatched bases: 4. This CDR3 is built from 15 residues. CDR3 region: CASSLSRDRGHEQYF. In nucleotides, the CDR3 is TGTGCCAGCAGTTTATCCCGGGACAGGGGCCACGAGCAGTACTTC.